What follows are 21 T cell receptor beta chains derived from one specimen sequenced in a study of OX40 agonist ivuxolimab in advanced cancers. Assay used: immunoSEQ multiplex PCR; TCRdb lists only in-frame clones, some missing. The sample shows about 36,000 clones, approximately 80% of them seen only once. The specimen was CD4+ or CD8+ T cells sorted from blood, collected in a trial of the OX40 agonist ivuxolimab. Every receptor here comes from an adult with an advanced solid tumor such as melanoma, head and neck, liver or kidney cancer.

This clone appeared once. The chain recombines TRBV27 with TRBJ1-1; perhaps TRBD1 as D (5 bases). Trimming cost V 4 bases and J 4 bases, with 13 bases left between them. CDR1 MNHEY and CDR2 SMNVEV come from the germline V gene (reference sequence). CDR3 length: 14 amino acids. CDR3 in DNA: TGTGCCAGCAGTTACTGGGCTGGGGGCACTGAAGCTTTCTTT. Amino acid sequence: CASSYWAGGTEAFF.

This clone is categorized as medium-sized. The chain combines TRBV30 with TRBJ1-1, with 9 bases aligning to TRBD1. V was pared by 4 bases and J by 5 bases, with 14 bases of the junction left unmatched. This CDR3 is 16 amino acids long. Germline values: CDR1 GTSNPN, CDR2 SVGIG (reference sequence). The CDR3 sequence: CAWNHPRDREYTEAFF. CDR3 coding DNA: TGTGCCTGGAACCACCCCCGGGACAGGGAGTATACTGAAGCTTTCTTT.

The chain uses TRBV7-9 and TRBJ1-2; D gene ambiguous. V shed 10 bases and J shed 0 bases, with 15 bases lying between them. The germline V gene encodes CDR1 SEHNR and CDR2 FQNEAQ (reference sequence). The CDR3 runs 14 residues. The CDR3 loop is CATRRALTNYGYTF. In nucleotides, the CDR3 is TGTGCCACCCGCCGTGCTCTTACTAACTATGGCTACACCTTC.

CDR3 bases: TGTGCCAGCTCACCACCGGGGGGGGCTTACACTGAAGCTTTCTTT. It translates to CASSPPGGAYTEAFF. The chain has TRBV18 and TRBJ1-1; maybe TRBD1 (6 bases). Germline V gene sequence: CDR1 KGHSH, CDR2 LQKENI. Trimming removed 0 bases from V and 3 bases from J, with 11 bases in between. There are 15 residues in the CDR3.

This chain connects TRBV6-6 to TRBJ1-1; D uncertain. CDR3 size: 14 residues. V was trimmed by 2 bases and J by 0 bases, leaving 7 bases between them. Per the germline V gene, CDR1 is MNHNY and CDR2 is SVGAGI (reference sequence). The CDR3 DNA reads TGTGCCAGCAGTTACGGGAGTATGAACACTGAAGCTTTCTTT. Protein product: CASSYGSMNTEAFF.

The V gene is TRBV5-1, the J gene TRBJ2-3; 16 bases are shared with TRBD2. CDR1 and CDR2 (germline): SGHRS, YFSETQ. V lost 2 bases and J lost 2; bases outside the gene matches: 8. CDR3 length: 19 residues. The CDR3 coding sequence is TGCGCCAGCAGCTTCCCCGGGACTAGCGGGGGGGCGGCCACAGATACGCAGTATTTT. Protein sequence: CASSFPGTSGGAATDTQYF.

This rearrangement joins TRBV4-2 to TRBJ2-3; D is undetermined. The germline V gene encodes CDR1 LGHNA and CDR2 YNFKEQ. Trimming removed 1 base at V and 7 bases at J, with 12 bases between. The CDR3 consists of 14 residues. CDR3 in DNA: TGTGCCAGCAGCCAAGTAAGGTACTCAAATACGCAGTATTTT. It codes for CASSQVRYSNTQYF.

The chain links TRBV6-1 to TRBJ2-2; the D gene is possibly TRBD2 (6 bases). Germline V lookup: CDR1 MNHNS, CDR2 SASEGT. This CDR3 spans 15 amino acids. The V end was cut by 10 bases, the J end by 4 bases, with 19 bases between. The CDR3 DNA reads as TGTGCCATCGAGCGGTGGAGGGGAAGCACCGGGGAGCTGTTTTTT. As protein: CAIERWRGSTGELFF.

This clone was seen a handful of times. The rearrangement joins TRBV10-3 to TRBJ2-7; tentatively, D is TRBD1 or TRBD2 (7 bases each). The CDR3 has 15 amino acids. V was pared by 7 bases and J by 2 bases, with 18 bases between. Germline values: CDR1 ENHRY, CDR2 SYGVKD. CDR3 sequence: CAIIDREGRTYEQYF. DNA of the CDR3: TGTGCCATCATCGACAGGGAGGGAAGGACCTACGAGCAGTACTTC.

The chain employs TRBV27 and TRBJ2-7; 7 nucleotides match TRBD1. The germline V gene encodes CDR1 MNHEY and CDR2 SMNVEV (reference sequence). This CDR3 region has 13 residues. Trimming took 5 bases from V and 4 from J; bases not matched to a gene: 5. Here the CDR3 DNA reads TGTGCCAGCAGTGCACGACAGGGATACGAGCAGTACTTC. Translating gives CASSARQGYEQYF.

This clone has just one count. Different DNA sequences within this sample yield the same CDR3. The gene calls are TRBV29-1 and TRBJ1-1; maybe TRBD1 (5 bases). The germline CDR1 and CDR2 sequences are SQVTM and ANQGSEA. Trimming removed 7 bases at V and 8 bases at J, with 20 bases between. The CDR3 covers 13 residues. DNA of the CDR3: TGCAGCGCTCGGAGGGGTGGAAACCCCGAAGCTTTCTTT. Residues: CSARRGGNPEAFF.

This clone is medium-sized (0.01 to 0.1%) by share. The rearrangement joins TRBV5-4 to TRBJ2-7; D remains unclear. Trimming cost V 1 base and J 2 bases, with 7 bases left between them. Per the germline V gene, CDR1 is SGHNT and CDR2 is YYREEE (reference sequence). CDR3 length: 13 residues. CDR3 bases: TGTGCCAGCAGCTTGCAAGGTCCCTACGAGCAGTACTTC. It yields the protein CASSLQGPYEQYF.

The V call is TRBV15, the J call TRBJ2-7, with D perhaps matching TRBD1 or TRBD2 (5 bases each). With 8 bases removed from V and 7 bases from J, the gap between germline ends came to 18 bases. Germline V CDR1 and CDR2: LNHNV, YYDKDF (reference sequence). The CDR3 is made up of 13 amino acids. The CDR3 coding sequence is TGTGCCACCGCAAAGTGGGGGACGTGGGAGCAGTACGTC. Translation gives CATAKWGTWEQYV.

This rearrangement joins TRBV6-5 to TRBJ1-1; D may be TRBD1 (5 bases). The CDR3 contains 15 residues. Germline values: CDR1 MNHEY, CDR2 SVGAGI. V lost 4 bases, J lost 0 bases, and 12 bases lay in between. CDR3 nucleotides: TGTGCCAGCAGTTTCCCTCAGGGCATGAACACTGAAGCTTTCTTT. Amino acid sequence: CASSFPQGMNTEAFF.

The sample holds a few counts of this clone. The genes are TRBV2 and TRBJ1-1; TRBD1 matches at 7 bases. V gave up 6 bases and J gave up 5 bases; unmatched junction bases: 3. Germline CDR1 and CDR2: SNHLY and FYNNEI. The CDR3 is 12 amino acids. The CDR3 coding sequence is TGTGCCAGCAGAGGGGGCAAGACTGAAGCTTTCTTT. Amino acid sequence: CASRGGKTEAFF.

This chain links TRBV4-1 with TRBJ2-5, with TRBD2 matching over 9 bases. Germline V CDR1 and CDR2: MGHRA, YSYEKL. This CDR3 is built from 17 residues. Germline trimming cut 3 bases from V and 5 bases from J; bases unmatched to any gene: 13. CDR3 sequence reads: CASSHFNLAGRGETQYF. The DNA of the CDR3 is TGCGCCAGCAGCCATTTTAACCTAGCGGGGCGGGGCGAGACCCAGTACTTC.

This sequence joins TRBV2 and TRBJ2-7; tentatively, D is TRBD1 or TRBD2 (5 bases each). From germline, CDR1 is SNHLY and CDR2 FYNNEI. There are 10 residues in the CDR3. Trimming stripped 1 base from V and 10 bases from J, with 5 bases between. CDR3 protein: CASSEGDQYV. As DNA, the CDR3 is TGTGCCAGCAGTGAAGGGGACCAGTACGTC.

V and J are TRBV7-9 and TRBJ2-7; a weak D match, TRBD1 (5 bases). The CDR3 is made up of 16 amino acids. Germline lookup yields CDR1 SEHNR and CDR2 FQNEAQ (reference sequence). Trimming left V 5 bases short and J 0 bases short, with 17 bases between. CDR3 nucleotide sequence: TGTGCCAGCAGCCCAAACCTAGGGGAAAGCTCCTACGAGCAGTACTTC. Protein sequence: CASSPNLGESSYEQYF.

The rearrangement links TRBV7-2 to TRBJ2-3; D is unclear. The CDR3 is made up of 13 amino acids. Trimming removed 5 bases at V and 1 base at J, with 7 bases between. In germline, CDR1 is SGHTA, CDR2 FQGNSA. In DNA, the CDR3 is TGTGCCAGCAGCCCTCGGGGCACAGATACGCAGTATTTT. Translation gives CASSPRGTDTQYF.

The V call is TRBV30, the J call TRBJ1-1, with D possibly TRBD1 on 6 matching bases. This CDR3 comprises 13 residues. Germline CDR1 reads GTSNPN; CDR2 reads SVGIG (reference sequence). Trimming left V 3 bases short and J 11 bases short, with 19 bases between. The CDR3 loop is CAWSAGGAARAFF. In DNA form, the CDR3 reads TGTGCCTGGAGCGCCGGGGGGGCGGCTCGGGCTTTCTTT.

This chain connects TRBV30 to TRBJ1-1; 9 bases are a match to TRBD1. The CDR3 spans 14 residues. The germline gives CDR1 GTSNPN, CDR2 SVGIG (reference sequence). After removal of 4 bases from V and 6 bases from J, the junction contained 9 bases not matched to a gene. The CDR3 loop is CAWNLQGAGAEAFF. CDR3 bases: TGTGCCTGGAATTTACAGGGGGCGGGGGCTGAAGCTTTCTTT.